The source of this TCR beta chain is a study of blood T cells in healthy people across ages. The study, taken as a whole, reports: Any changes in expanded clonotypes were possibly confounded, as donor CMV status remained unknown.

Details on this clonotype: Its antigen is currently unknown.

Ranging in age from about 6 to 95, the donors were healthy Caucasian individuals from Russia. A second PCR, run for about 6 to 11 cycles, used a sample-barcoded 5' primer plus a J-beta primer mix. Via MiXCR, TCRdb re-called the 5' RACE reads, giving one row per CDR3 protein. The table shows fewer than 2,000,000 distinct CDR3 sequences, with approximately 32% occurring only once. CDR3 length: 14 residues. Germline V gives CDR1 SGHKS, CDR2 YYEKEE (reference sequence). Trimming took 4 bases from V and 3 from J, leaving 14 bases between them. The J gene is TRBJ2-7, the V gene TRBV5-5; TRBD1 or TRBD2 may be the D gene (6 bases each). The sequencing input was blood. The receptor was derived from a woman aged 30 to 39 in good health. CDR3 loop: CASSAVGGSYEQYF. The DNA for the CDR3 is TGTGCCAGCAGCGCCGTCGGGGGCAGCTACGAGCAGTACTTC.